This TCR beta chain was sequenced in a study of human T cells and chemical hapten exposure. About the research overall: 2% DPC applied to a 2 cm by 2 cm arm area sensitized donors.

This sample's time point: patch test 1, 2 weeks after DPC sensitization. Described treatment: therapeutic diphenylcyclopropenone sensitization with weekly scalp DPC. Within the library, unique molecular identifiers were attached to each individual cDNA molecule. TCRdb redid the calling of the RACE reads with MiXCR, one entry per CDR3 protein. The sample consists of approximately 350,000 distinct CDR3 sequences, around 7% of them appearing once. The length of the CDR3 is 14 residues. CDR1 is SSHAT, CDR2 FNYEAQ, per germline (reference sequence). Note on this clonotype: One junction end does not reproduce the germline sequence, and a read error may be involved.

This TCR was sampled from a woman between 18 and 29 years old with alopecia areata. Some clones in this sample may be carry-over from other donors' samples. The chain has TRBV7-7 and TRBJ2-2; 7 bases are a match to TRBD1. Sequences were derived from whole blood, sampled in connection with sensitization to the hapten diphenylcyclopropenone (DPC). CDR3 sequence (DNA): TGTGCTAGCACCCTCGCAGGGGGAGTCGGGGAGCTGTTTTTT. Translating gives CASTLAGGVGELFF.